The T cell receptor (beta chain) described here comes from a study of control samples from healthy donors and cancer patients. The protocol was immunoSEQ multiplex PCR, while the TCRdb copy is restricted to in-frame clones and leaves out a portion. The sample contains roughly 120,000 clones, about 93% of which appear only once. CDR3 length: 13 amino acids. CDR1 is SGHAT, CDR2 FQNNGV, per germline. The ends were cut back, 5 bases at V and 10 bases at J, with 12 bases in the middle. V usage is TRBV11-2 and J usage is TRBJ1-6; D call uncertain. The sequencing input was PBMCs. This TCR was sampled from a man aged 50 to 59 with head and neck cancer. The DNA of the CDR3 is TGTGCCAGCAGCCCCCCAACGGGATCACCCCTCCACTTT. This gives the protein CASSPPTGSPLHF.